The 13 T cell receptor delta chains reported below all come from one sample, sequenced in a study of γδ T cells in repeated Plasmodium falciparum infection. Flow sorting of PBMC yielded separate Vgamma9/Vdelta2+ and Vdelta2-negative gammadelta T cell populations for bulk repertoire analysis. TCRdb reanalysed the multiplex PCR reads via CATT. This table holds 50,000 to 55,000 delta-chain clones, about 2% found once. The sample comprised gamma-delta T cells from blood. Receptors originate from a pool of human donors (malaria-infected and uninfected, not separated).

For this clone: TCRdb's protein for this DNA is that of a much larger clone and differs from the translation at residue 7, likely a read error; the protein shown is the DNA translation. This chain connects TRDV1 to TRDJ1; TRDD3 might be the D (5 bases). Matching the DNA to germline supplied the J gene, which TCRdb does not give. CDR3 size: 21 residues. Germline lookup yields CDR1 TSWWSYY and CDR2 QGS. The DNA of the CDR3 is TGTGCTCTTGTGGAACTCTCAGGGGTCCAAGGGATGATCTTCATACCCGATAAACTCATCTTT. This sequence encodes CALVELSGVQGMIFIPDKLIF.

This clone was found a few times. A far larger clone is only one base removed, so a read error is likely. The same CDR3 arises from other DNA sequences in this sample as well. CDR3 sequence (DNA): TGTGCCTGTGACCCGGTACTGGGCGATACAAGAGAGACCGATAAACTCATCTTT. The encoded protein is CACDPVLGDTRETDKLIF. This rearrangement joins TRDV2 to TRDJ1; the D gene is possibly TRDD3 (6 bases). TCRdb is silent on the J gene; assignment here came from matching the DNA to germline. Trimming removed 3 bases at V and 2 bases at J, with 24 bases between. Per the germline V gene, CDR1 is GEAIGNYY and CDR2 is EKD. CDR3 length equals 18 residues.

As concerns this clone: The protein TCRdb lists belongs to a much larger clone and differs from this DNA's translation at residue 15, which points to a read error; the protein shown is made from the DNA. CDR3 in DNA: TGTGCTCTTGGGGAATTTAAGCAGTGTACCTACCTGAGGGTCGCCGATAAACTCATCTTT. Translating it yields CALGEFKQCTYLRVADKLIF. The chain links TRDV1 to TRDJ1; D perhaps matches TRDD2 (5 bases). The J gene, missing from TCRdb, was assigned here through DNA to germline matching. Germline V CDR1 and CDR2: TSWWSYY, QGS. CDR3 length: 20 residues. Deletions cut 2 bases from V and 3 bases from J, with 28 bases between.

This clone was recorded many times. TCRdb's entry gives the protein of a much larger clone, which mismatches this DNA's translation at residue 17, likely from a read error; the protein reported here is translated from the DNA. The chain uses TRDV1 and TRDJ1, with 9 bases identical to TRDD3. In germline, CDR1 is TSWWSYY, CDR2 QGS. Trimming at V came to 2 bases and at J to 1 base, leaving 29 bases not matched to a gene. The CDR3 is 24 residues long. The DNA of the CDR3 is TGTGCTCTTGGGGAAGCGGTAGGAACGGTCAAAACTCCGTACTGGGGGACACGCACCGATAAACTCATCTTT. This encodes CALGEAVGTVKTPYWGTRTDKLIF.

This clone rates as medium-sized. The sample holds other DNA sequences that translate to the same CDR3. This chain uses TRDV1 with TRDJ1; D is unresolved. Germline values: CDR1 TSWWSYY, CDR2 QGS. The V end lost 3 bases, the J end lost 10 bases, and 18 bases lay between the germline ends. This CDR3 comprises 14 residues. The CDR3 region is CALGDPSGGIRLIF. In DNA form, the CDR3 reads TGTGCTCTTGGGGACCCTAGTGGCGGAATTAGACTCATCTTT.

This clone has a handful of counts. TCRdb's listed protein matches a much larger clone and diverges from this DNA's translation at residue 20, likely through a read error; the protein shown comes from the DNA. J is TRDJ1 and V is TRDV1, with 10 positions matching TRDD3. Germline matching of the DNA provided the J gene here, since TCRdb leaves it blank. CDR1 is TSWWSYY, CDR2 QGS, per germline. The length of the CDR3 is 23 residues. CDR3 coding DNA: TGTGCTCTTGGGGAAATTCATACTATTTGGGGGGATACGCCGCGGTGGTACACCGATAGACTCATCTTT. The encoded protein is CALGEIHTIWGDTPRWYTDRLIF.

Notes on this clone: With only one base between it and a far larger clone, this is likely a read error. Distinct nucleotide sequences in the sample also encode this CDR3. This chain uses TRDV3 with TRDJ1, with 7 bases that match TRDD2. Germline assignment: CDR1 TVYSNPD and CDR2 GDNSRS (reference sequence). The CDR3 consists of 13 residues. CDR3 residues: CAFKLSYTDKLIF. The CDR3 nucleotides are TGTGCCTTTAAGCTTTCCTACACCGATAAACTCATCTTC. Filled out from reference TRDV3 and TRDJ1, the complete variable domain reads CDKVTQSSPDQTVASGSEVVLLCTYDTVYSNPDLFWYRIRPDYSFQFVFYGDNSRSEGADFTQGRFSVKHILTQKAFHLVISPVRTEDSATYYCAFKLSYTDKLIFGKGTRVTVEP.

This clone came up a few times. TCRdb's entry gives the protein of a much larger clone, which mismatches this DNA's translation at residue 6, likely from a read error; the protein reported here is translated from the DNA. The chain employs TRDV2 and TRDJ1; 10 nucleotides line up with TRDD3. The J gene is not listed in TCRdb, so it was assigned here from a DNA match to germline. The junction had 4 bases not matched to a gene; V was cut back by 2 bases and J by 2 bases. CDR1 and CDR2 from the germline V gene are GEAIGNYY and EKD. The CDR3 is 15 residues long. CDR3 coding DNA: TGTGCCTGTGACAAACCGGGGGATACGACCGATAAACTCATCTTT. As protein: CACDKPGDTTDKLIF.

This clone was seen many times. The chain recombines TRDV1 with TRDJ1; TRDD3 matches at 13 bases. J lost 1 base, V lost 2 bases, and 28 bases had no gene match. The germline gives CDR1 TSWWSYY, CDR2 QGS. This CDR3 is built from 25 residues. The CDR3 DNA sequence: TGTGCTCTTGGGGAAACTTCCCGCAACCCAATGGGTCCTTACTGGGGGATACGGGGCACCGATAAACTCATCTTT. This encodes CALGETSRNPMGPYWGIRGTDKLIF.

This clone has only a few counts. A read error is likely here: a far larger clone is one base away. V is TRDV1 and J is TRDJ1; 7 positions match TRDD3. The J gene, absent from TCRdb, was called here by matching the DNA to germline. Germline CDR1 and CDR2: TSWWSYY and QGS. CDR3 length: 16 amino acids. In DNA, the CDR3 is TGCGCTCTTGGGGGAGCATCACCATTTTCATCCCATAAACTCATCTTT. It codes for CALGGASPFSSHKLIF.

This clone has at least ten counts. The TCRdb protein comes from a much larger clone and disagrees with this DNA's translation at residue 16, likely due to a read error; the protein given here is derived from the DNA. This sequence joins TRAV38-2/DV8 and TRDJ1; D perhaps matches TRDD3 (7 bases). Per the germline V gene, CDR1 is TSESDYY and CDR2 is QEAYKQQN. The V and J ends lost 5 bases and 5 bases respectively, with 37 bases between them. The CDR3 extends over 21 amino acids. The CDR3 sequence: CAYSLPLILPLGDLLVDKLIF. The CDR3 region has the DNA TGTGCTTATAGCCTTCCCCTCATCCTTCCCTTGGGGGACCTACTGGTAGATAAACTCATCTTT.

On this clone: One base separates it from a far larger clone, so it is likely a read error. The sample holds other DNA sequences that translate to the same CDR3. The V call is TRDV2, the J call TRDJ1, with D possibly TRDD3 on 5 matching bases. The J gene, left out of TCRdb, was set here by checking the DNA against germline. Germline CDR1 and CDR2: GEAIGNYY and EKD. The CDR3 length is 15 residues. The germline V and J ends were trimmed by 3 bases and 4 bases, with 17 bases remaining between them. The CDR3 DNA reads TGTGCCTGTGACCCCCTGGGTGCAGGAGACGATAAACTCATCTTT. Translated, it gives CACDPLGAGDDKLIF.

This clone has a handful of counts. A far larger clone is one nucleotide away, so this likely arose from a read error. The same CDR3 can be traced to other DNA sequences in this sample. The chain combines TRDV3 with TRDJ1, with 7 bases identical to TRDD3. Matching the DNA to germline supplied the J gene, which TCRdb does not give. The CDR3 totals 21 residues. The germline V gene encodes CDR1 TVYSNPD and CDR2 GDNSRS (reference sequence). V lost 4 bases, J lost 0 bases, and 29 bases stayed unmatched. The CDR3 nucleotides read TGTGCCTGGGGGTCGACGAGGAGGTACTGGGGAATCCCCTCCAACACCGATAAACTCATCTTT. This sequence encodes CAWGSTRRYWGIPSNTDKLIF.